A single TCR beta chain is shown here with its context. This specimen belongs to a study of regulatory T cells in long-lasting Graves disease. Noted time point: persistent/refractory GD, antithyroid drugs over 5 years with positive TRAb. Generation of the TCR library employed RNA extracted from PBMCs. Relying on iRepertoire HTBI primers and Arm-PCR of CDR3 regions, the team built TCR beta libraries. TCRdb passed the multiplex PCR reads through MiXCR, listing each CDR3 protein once. Of about 660,000 distinct CDR3 sequences detected, 25% to 30% appear once; the ten largest clones hold 40% to 50%. The CDR3 has 13 amino acids. V was trimmed by 2 bases and J by 4 bases, leaving 8 bases between them. The germline V gene has CDR1 SGHDN and CDR2 FVKESK.

V is TRBV14 and J is TRBJ1-2; no clear D gene. The TCR sequence derives from a female donor with Graves disease. Here the sequenced sample was peripheral blood mononuclear cells (PBMCs), taken when the disease was refractory, from a patient treated with antithyroid drugs. The CDR3 loop is CASSQRGTYGYTF. In DNA form, the CDR3 reads TGTGCCAGCAGCCAAAGAGGAACCTATGGCTACACCTTC. The full variable domain, rest sourced from reference TRBV14 and TRBJ1-2, is EAGVTQFPSHSVIEKGQTVTLRCDPISGHDNLYWYRRVMGKEIKFLLHFVKESKQDESGMPNNRFLAERTGGTYSTLKVQPAELEDSGVYFCASSQRGTYGYTFGSGTRLTVV.